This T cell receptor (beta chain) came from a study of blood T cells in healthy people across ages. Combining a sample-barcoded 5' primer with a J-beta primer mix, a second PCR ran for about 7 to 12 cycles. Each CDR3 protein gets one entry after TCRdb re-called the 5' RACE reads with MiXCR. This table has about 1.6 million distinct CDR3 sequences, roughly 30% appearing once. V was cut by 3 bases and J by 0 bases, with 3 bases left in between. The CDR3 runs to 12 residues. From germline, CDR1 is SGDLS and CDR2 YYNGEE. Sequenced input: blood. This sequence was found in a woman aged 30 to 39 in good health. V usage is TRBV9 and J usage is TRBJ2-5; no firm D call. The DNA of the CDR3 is TGTGCCAGCAGCGGAGACCAAGAGACCCAGTACTTC. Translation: CASSGDQETQYF.